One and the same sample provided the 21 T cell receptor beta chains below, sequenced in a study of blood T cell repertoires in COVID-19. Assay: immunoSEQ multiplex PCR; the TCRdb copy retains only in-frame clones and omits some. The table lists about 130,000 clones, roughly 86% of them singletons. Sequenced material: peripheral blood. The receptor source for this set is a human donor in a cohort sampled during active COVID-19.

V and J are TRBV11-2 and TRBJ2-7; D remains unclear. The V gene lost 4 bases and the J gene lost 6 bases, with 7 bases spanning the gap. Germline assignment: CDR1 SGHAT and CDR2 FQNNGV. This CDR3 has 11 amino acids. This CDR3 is CASSSYVEQYF. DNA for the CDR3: TGTGCCAGCAGCTCTTATGTCGAGCAGTACTTC. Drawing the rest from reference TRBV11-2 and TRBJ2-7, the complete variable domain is EAGVAQSPRYKIIEKRQSVAFWCNPISGHATLYWYQQILGQGPKLLIQFQNNGVVDDSQLPKDRFSAERLKGVDSTLKIQPAKLEDSAVYLCASSSYVEQYFGPGTRLTVT.

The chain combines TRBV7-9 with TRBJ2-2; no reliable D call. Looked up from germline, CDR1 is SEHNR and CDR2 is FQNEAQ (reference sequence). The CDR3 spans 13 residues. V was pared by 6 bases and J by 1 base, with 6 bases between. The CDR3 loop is CASRFQNTGELFF. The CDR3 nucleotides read TGTGCCAGCAGGTTTCAGAACACCGGGGAGCTGTTTTTT.

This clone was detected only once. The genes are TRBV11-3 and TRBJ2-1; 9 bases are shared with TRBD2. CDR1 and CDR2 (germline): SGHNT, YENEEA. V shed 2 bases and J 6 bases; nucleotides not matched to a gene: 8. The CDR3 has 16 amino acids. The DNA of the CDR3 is TGTGCCAGCAGCTTATCAGTAGGCGGGAGGGGCAATGAGCAGTTCTTC. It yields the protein CASSLSVGGRGNEQFF. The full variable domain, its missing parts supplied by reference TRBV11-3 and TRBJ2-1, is EAGVVQSPRYKIIEKKQPVAFWCNPISGHNTLYWYLQNLGQGPELLIRYENEEAVDDSQLPKDRFSAERLKGVDSTLKIQPAELGDSAVYLCASSLSVGGRGNEQFFGPGTRLTVL.

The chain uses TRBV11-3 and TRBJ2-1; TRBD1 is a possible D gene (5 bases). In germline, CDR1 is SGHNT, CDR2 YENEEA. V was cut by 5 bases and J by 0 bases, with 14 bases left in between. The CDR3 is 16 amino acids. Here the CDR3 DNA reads TGTGCCAGCAGCCCCCGACAGCTTAGCTCCTACAATGAGCAGTTCTTC. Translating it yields CASSPRQLSSYNEQFF.

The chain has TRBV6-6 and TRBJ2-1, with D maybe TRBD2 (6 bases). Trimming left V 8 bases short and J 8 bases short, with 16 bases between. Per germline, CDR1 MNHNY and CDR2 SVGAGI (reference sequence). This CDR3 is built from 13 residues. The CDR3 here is CASGQTSPHEQFF. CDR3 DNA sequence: TGTGCCAGCGGTCAGACTAGTCCGCATGAGCAGTTCTTC.

The CDR3: CASSPREGADTEAFF. The DNA of the CDR3 is TGTGCCAGCTCACCCAGGGAAGGGGCGGACACTGAAGCTTTCTTT. The chain is built from TRBV18 and TRBJ1-1, with TRBD1 as a possible D gene (5 bases). This CDR3 region has 15 residues. Germline-derived CDR1 and CDR2 are KGHSH and LQKENI. V dropped 3 bases and J dropped 3 bases, with 14 bases sitting between them.

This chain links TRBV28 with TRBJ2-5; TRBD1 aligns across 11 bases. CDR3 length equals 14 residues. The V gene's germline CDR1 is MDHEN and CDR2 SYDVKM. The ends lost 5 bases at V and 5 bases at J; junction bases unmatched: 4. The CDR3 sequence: CASSKDRGLETQYF. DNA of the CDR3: TGTGCCAGCAGTAAGGACAGGGGGCTGGAGACCCAGTACTTC. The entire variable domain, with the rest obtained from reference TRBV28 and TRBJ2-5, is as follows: DVKVTQSSRYLVKRTGEKVFLECVQDMDHENMFWYRQDPGLGLRLIYFSYDVKMKEKGDIPEGYSVSREKKERFSLILESASTNQTSMYLCASSKDRGLETQYFGPGTRLLVL.

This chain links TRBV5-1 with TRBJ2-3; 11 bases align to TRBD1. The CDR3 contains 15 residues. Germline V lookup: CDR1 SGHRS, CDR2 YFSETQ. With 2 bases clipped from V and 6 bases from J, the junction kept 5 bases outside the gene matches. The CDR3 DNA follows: TGCGCCAGCAGCTTCGGGACAGGGGGTTCGGATACGCAGTATTTT. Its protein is CASSFGTGGSDTQYF.

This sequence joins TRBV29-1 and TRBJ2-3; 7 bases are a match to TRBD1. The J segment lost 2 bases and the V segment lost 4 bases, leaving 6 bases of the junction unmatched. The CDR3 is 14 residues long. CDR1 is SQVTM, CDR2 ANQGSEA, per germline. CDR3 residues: CSVAPGQTTDTQYF. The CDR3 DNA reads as TGCAGCGTTGCACCGGGACAGACCACAGATACGCAGTATTTT.

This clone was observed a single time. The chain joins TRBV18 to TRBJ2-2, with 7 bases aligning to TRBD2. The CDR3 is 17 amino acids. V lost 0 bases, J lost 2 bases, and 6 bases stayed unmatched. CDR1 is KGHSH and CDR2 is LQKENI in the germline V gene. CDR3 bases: TGTGCCAGCTCACCACCCATCGCGGGGGTTAACACCGGGGAGCTGTTTTTT. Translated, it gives CASSPPIAGVNTGELFF.

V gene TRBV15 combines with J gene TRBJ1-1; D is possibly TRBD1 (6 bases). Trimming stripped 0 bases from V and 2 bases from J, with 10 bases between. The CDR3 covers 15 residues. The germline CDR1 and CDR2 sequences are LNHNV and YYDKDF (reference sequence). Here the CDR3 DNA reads TGTGCCACCAGCAGAGATTTAGGGACAAACACTGAAGCTTTCTTT. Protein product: CATSRDLGTNTEAFF.

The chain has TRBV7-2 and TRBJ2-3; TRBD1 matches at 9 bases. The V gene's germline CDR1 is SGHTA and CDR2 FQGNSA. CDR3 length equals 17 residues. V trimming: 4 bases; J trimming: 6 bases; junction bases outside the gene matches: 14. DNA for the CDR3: TGTGCCAGCAGCTACGGATTCGGACAGGGGTTGTGGGATACGCAGTATTTT. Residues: CASSYGFGQGLWDTQYF.

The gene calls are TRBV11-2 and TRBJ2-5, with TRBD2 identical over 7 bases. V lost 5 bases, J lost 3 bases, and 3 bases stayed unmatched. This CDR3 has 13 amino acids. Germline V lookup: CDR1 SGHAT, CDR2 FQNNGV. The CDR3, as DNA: TGTGCCAGCAGCATGACTAGCAAAGAGACCCAGTACTTC. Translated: CASSMTSKETQYF.

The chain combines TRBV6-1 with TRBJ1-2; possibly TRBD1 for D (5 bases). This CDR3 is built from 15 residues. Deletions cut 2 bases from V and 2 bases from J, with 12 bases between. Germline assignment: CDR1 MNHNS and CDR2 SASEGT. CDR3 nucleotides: TGTGCCAGCAGTGAAATGGTATCAGGGAACTATGGCTACACCTTC. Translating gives CASSEMVSGNYGYTF.

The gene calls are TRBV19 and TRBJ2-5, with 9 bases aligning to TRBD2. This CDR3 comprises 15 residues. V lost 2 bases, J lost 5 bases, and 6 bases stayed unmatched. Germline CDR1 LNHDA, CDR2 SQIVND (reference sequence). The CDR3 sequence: CASSISLAGRETQYF. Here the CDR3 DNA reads TGTGCCAGTAGTATAAGTCTAGCGGGACGGGAGACCCAGTACTTC.

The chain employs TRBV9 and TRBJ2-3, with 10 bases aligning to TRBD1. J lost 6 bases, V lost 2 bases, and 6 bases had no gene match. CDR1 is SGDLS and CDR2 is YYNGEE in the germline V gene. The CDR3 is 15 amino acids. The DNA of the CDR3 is TGTGCCAGCAGCGTGAGCGGGACAGGGGCCGATACGCAGTATTTT. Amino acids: CASSVSGTGADTQYF.

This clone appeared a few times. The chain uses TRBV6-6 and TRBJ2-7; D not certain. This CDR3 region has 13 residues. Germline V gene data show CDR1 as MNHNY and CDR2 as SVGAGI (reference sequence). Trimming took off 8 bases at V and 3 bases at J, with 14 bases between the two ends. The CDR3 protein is CASYDGVFYEQYF. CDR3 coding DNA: TGTGCCAGCTACGATGGAGTTTTCTACGAGCAGTACTTC.

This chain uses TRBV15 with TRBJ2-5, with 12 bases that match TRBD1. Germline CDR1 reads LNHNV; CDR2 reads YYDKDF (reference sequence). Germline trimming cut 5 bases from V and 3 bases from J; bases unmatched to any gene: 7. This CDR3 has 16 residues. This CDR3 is CATSRRDRGPKETQYF. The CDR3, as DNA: TGTGCCACCAGCCGCCGGGACAGGGGGCCTAAAGAGACCCAGTACTTC.

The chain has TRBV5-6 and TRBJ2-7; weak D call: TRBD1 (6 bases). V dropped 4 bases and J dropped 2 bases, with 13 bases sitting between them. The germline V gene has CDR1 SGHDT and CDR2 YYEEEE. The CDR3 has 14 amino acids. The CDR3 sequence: CASSHNQGTYEQYF. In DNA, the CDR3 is TGTGCCAGCAGCCACAACCAGGGGACCTACGAGCAGTACTTC.

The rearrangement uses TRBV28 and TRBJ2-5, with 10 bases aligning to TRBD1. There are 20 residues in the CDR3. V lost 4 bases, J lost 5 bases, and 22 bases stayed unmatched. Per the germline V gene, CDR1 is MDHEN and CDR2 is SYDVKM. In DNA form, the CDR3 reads TGTGCCAGCAGTTCCTACTACACCGGGACAGGGGAGAGTAGCGACGAGACCCAGTACTTC. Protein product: CASSSYYTGTGESSDETQYF.

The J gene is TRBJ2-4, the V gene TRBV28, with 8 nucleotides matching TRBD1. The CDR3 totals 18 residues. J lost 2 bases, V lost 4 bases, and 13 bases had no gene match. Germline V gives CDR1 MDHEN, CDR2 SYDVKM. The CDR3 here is CASSSPPDRVRTKNIQYF. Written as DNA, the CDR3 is TGTGCCAGCAGTTCCCCTCCGGACAGGGTGAGAACCAAAAACATTCAGTACTTC.